Detailed here is one TCR beta chain. This sample was taken from a study of T cell changes during pregnancy in multiple sclerosis. TCRdb's copy holds only in-frame clones and misses some; the assay was immunoSEQ multiplex PCR. Here the sample spans more than 35,000 clones, over 80% being singletons. Germline V gene sequence: CDR1 LNHDA, CDR2 SQIVND (reference sequence). CDR3 length: 17 amino acids. Germline trimming cut 11 bases from V and 1 base from J; bases unmatched to any gene: 18. The chain has TRBV19 and TRBJ2-7, with TRBD1 matching over 9 bases. The source was CD4+ T cells from peripheral blood mononuclear cells, collected in the third trimester of pregnancy. This clonotype was obtained from a female donor in good health, enrolled as a control in a pregnancy study. CDR3 in DNA: TGTGCCTCCCAACCGGGGACAGGGACCAAAGGATCCTACGAGCAGTACTTC. Residues: CASQPGTGTKGSYEQYF.